This T cell receptor beta chain derives from a study of blood T cell repertoires in COVID-19 (TCRdb year 2020). Regarding the complete study: Collaborator samples came from the United States, Italy and Spain and covered acute and convalescent phases of COVID-19. The samples were drawn from two sources: the first 160 participants of the ongoing ImmuneRACE study, and approximately 1,300 subjects contributed by 6 global collaborators. Where available, HLA class I and class II types were obtained from metadata supplied by the sample provider rather than from assay-based typing. The repertoires were released in a freely available public database meant as a resource for research on the immune response to SARS-CoV-2. A de-identified subject ID, COVID-19 status, age in years and sex were almost always included in the sample metadata. The prospective study material was composed of cDNA or gDNA derived from T cells, B-cell-depleted T cells, or PBMCs. Deeply sampled blood TCRbeta repertoires from subjects exposed to, actively infected with, or recovered from COVID-19 were included in the dataset. What the study reported, not specific to this receptor: The quantity of clinical and demographic metadata differed by source and by participant and was supplied without curation.

TCRbeta CDR3 regions were amplified from genomic DNA using the immunoSEQ Assay, a bias-controlled multiplex PCR. In the paper's pipeline: The number of nucleated cells in each sample was estimated from the amplification of reference gene primers within the assay. Sequence reads were collapsed and filtered to measure the absolute abundance of every unique TCRbeta CDR3 rearrangement. For each sample, productive Simpson clonality was calculated as the square root of Simpson's diversity index over productive rearrangements. TCRdb holds this immuneACCESS table with in-frame rearrangements only. Some clones are missing; in checked studies, unresolved V genes explain under half, and the rest has no known cause. That table furnishes V, J and clone size, whereas the DNA furnished D and trimming. This sample lists about 220,000 clones; 82% were detected once. Approximately 4.5% of the sample comes from the top ten.

The CDR1 and CDR2 encoded by the germline V gene are SGHDT and YYEEEE. From its cysteine to its phenylalanine, the CDR3 spans 14 amino acids. Just the 42-base CDR3 DNA is kept, in frame starting at base 1. Trimming removed 3 bases from V and 1 base from J, leaving 10 bases between the germline ends. Collaborating institutions collected whole blood in K2EDTA tubes following their own protocols. For TCRbeta analysis, collaborator samples were shipped as frozen whole blood, as isolated PBMCs, or as DNA extracted from either sample type. Notes on this clone: What antigen it recognizes has not been identified. Base qualities are not at hand, and no much larger clone is one base apart.

The TCR was taken from a woman in her sixties or seventies with acute or convalescent COVID-19. This chain joins TRBV5-6 to TRBJ1-1, with TRBD1 as a weak D call on 6 bases. The material sequenced was peripheral blood. The base sequence is TGTGCCAGCAGCTACAGGGTGGGGAACACTGAAGCTTTCTTT. Translation gives CASSYRVGNTEAFF.